The clone carrying this T cell receptor beta chain has at least ten counts. The ends were cut back, 3 bases at V and 0 bases at J, with 11 bases in the middle. CDR3 length: 15 residues. The germline V gene has CDR1 SGHTA and CDR2 FQGNSA. The entry originates in a study of low-dose radiotherapy and immunotherapy resistance in tumors. About the research overall: Treatment of Cohort 1 consisted of 0.5 Gy per fraction every 2 weeks, adding up to 6.5 Gy. Both drugs were delivered intravenously to patients (nivolumab 240 mg every two weeks and ipilimumab 1 mg/kg every six weeks). Aspirin 300 mg, taken orally and daily, was given to patients for four cycles from cycle 1 day 1.

Specified time point: before trial treatment. It was nivolumab, ipilimumab, aspirin, low-dose cyclophosphamide and low-dose radiotherapy that donors received. Both TCRalpha and TCRbeta chains were reverse transcribed with V-gene-specific primers. Using a constant-region primer together with a V-primer adapter, TCRs were subjected to about 20 PCR cycles of amplification. Using its own MiXCR run on the reads, TCRdb lists one record per CDR3 protein. Found here are 100,000 or so distinct CDR3 sequences, just under 9.5% of them singletons; the top ten hold around 0.97%. The rearrangement uses TRBV7-2 and TRBJ1-2, with D perhaps matching TRBD1 (5 bases). The input for sequencing was PBMCs, taken before treatment. This clonotype originated in a male donor with prostate cancer. The CDR3 sequence: CASSLGGVTNYGYTF. DNA of the CDR3: TGTGCCAGCAGCTTGGGGGGGGTTACTAACTATGGCTACACCTTC.